These 27 T cell receptor beta chains were all obtained from the same sample, sequenced in a study of shared clonotypes between healthy human individuals (TCRdb year 2020). Library preparation employed the immunoSEQ multiplex PCR assay. Entries here come from immuneACCESS through TCRdb and include only in-frame sequences with V and J called. Some clones fail to appear in such tables; in the studies checked, an unresolved V gene covers under half of the shortfall, and the cause of the remainder is unknown. Present in this sample are roughly 500,000 clones, around 85% of which were seen just once. The ten top clones hold roughly 13% of the sample. The sequenced sample consisted of PBMCs. These receptors came from a woman aged 40 to 50 in good health. Some clones in this sample may be carry-over from other donors' samples.

The gene calls are TRBV6-1 and TRBJ1-5, with D uncertain. The CDR3 totals 11 residues. The germline V gene has CDR1 MNHNS and CDR2 SASEGT. Trimming cost V 8 bases and J 4 bases, with 6 bases left between them. The CDR3 DNA is TGTGCCAGCGGTACTAATCAGCCCCAGCATTTT. Protein sequence: CASGTNQPQHF.

This clone was counted ten times or more. As DNA, the CDR3 is TGTGCCAGCAGCTTAGGGTTTGGGCGGGTGCACAATGAGCAGTTCTTC. Translation: CASSLGFGRVHNEQFF. J is TRBJ2-1 and V is TRBV11-2; D possibly corresponds to TRBD2 (5 bases). Between the trimmed V and J ends, which lost 1 base and 5 bases, there was a span of 15 bases. The germline gives CDR1 SGHAT, CDR2 FQNNGV. This CDR3 spans 16 amino acids. Looking up the rest from reference TRBV11-2 and TRBJ2-1 gives the full variable domain: EAGVAQSPRYKIIEKRQSVAFWCNPISGHATLYWYQQILGQGPKLLIQFQNNGVVDDSQLPKDRFSAERLKGVDSTLKIQPAKLEDSAVYLCASSLGFGRVHNEQFFGPGTRLTVL.

A note on this clone: A far more abundant clone sits one base away, making this likely a read error. This chain connects TRBV30 to TRBJ2-6, with 7 bases matching TRBD1. CDR3 length: 15 amino acids. Germline loops: CDR1 GTSNPN, CDR2 SVGIG (reference sequence). The CDR3 is CAWGTDLSGANVMTF. In DNA, the CDR3 is TGTGCCTGGGGGACAGACCTCTCTGGGGCCAACGTCATGACTTTC.

This sequence joins TRBV5-3 and TRBJ1-2; TRBD1 matches at 7 bases. TRBV5-3 is known as an ORF, though its function is uncertain. The CDR3 is 16 amino acids. J was trimmed by 0 bases and V by 1 base; bases with no gene match: 6. The chain's CDR3 is CARSLRGQRANYGYTF. Here the CDR3 DNA reads TGTGCCAGAAGCTTGAGGGGACAGCGAGCTAACTATGGCTACACCTTC.

J is TRBJ2-3 and V is TRBV6-1; possible D gene TRBD2, 6 bases. Germline CDR1 is MNHNS and CDR2 is SASEGT. V was shortened by 4 bases and J by 3 bases, with 11 bases between the two germline ends. The CDR3 has 14 amino acids. The CDR3 spells CASSGDWRTDTQYF. The CDR3 DNA reads as TGTGCCAGCAGTGGGGACTGGAGAACAGATACGCAGTATTTT.

This rearrangement joins TRBV5-1 to TRBJ2-3; D is possibly TRBD2 (6 bases). The V and J ends lost 0 bases and 5 bases respectively, with 13 bases between them. The CDR3 runs 15 residues. CDR1 and CDR2 (germline): SGHRS, YFSETQ. The CDR3 spells CASSLVSGVKDTQYF. The CDR3 nucleotides are TGCGCCAGCAGCTTGGTTTCGGGGGTGAAAGATACGCAGTATTTT.

The chain joins TRBV4-1 to TRBJ2-5; TRBD2 matches 7 bases. CDR1 is MGHRA, CDR2 YSYEKL, per germline. CDR3 length: 15 residues. The V segment lost 1 base and the J segment 2 bases; nucleotides outside the gene matches: 4. In nucleotides, the CDR3 is TGCGCCAGCAGCCAAGGGCCTAGCGGTCAAGAGACCCAGTACTTC. Translating gives CASSQGPSGQETQYF.

This chain joins TRBV28 and TRBJ1-2, with unresolved D. The CDR3 sequence is 13 residues long. CDR1 and CDR2 (germline): MDHEN, SYDVKM. V was pared by 4 bases and J by 4 bases, with 10 bases between. The CDR3 DNA reads as TGTGCCAGCAGTTCGGCGGAGTTCTATGGCTACACCTTC. Translation gives CASSSAEFYGYTF.

V and J are TRBV18 and TRBJ2-7; D may be TRBD1 or TRBD2 (5 bases each). Germline assignment: CDR1 KGHSH and CDR2 LQKENI. V was pared by 2 bases and J by 6 bases, with 8 bases between. CDR3 length equals 12 residues. CDR3 coding DNA: TGTGCCAGCTCACCAGAGGGGACCGAGCAGTACTTC. This sequence encodes CASSPEGTEQYF. Based on the CDR3 plus reference TRBV18 and TRBJ2-7, the full variable domain is NAGVMQNPRHLVRRRGQEARLRCSPMKGHSHVYWYRQLPEEGLKFMVYLQKENIIDESGMPKERFSAEFPKEGPSILRIQQVVRGDSAAYFCASSPEGTEQYFGPGTRLTVT.

For the CDR3, the DNA is TGTGCCATCAGTGAGTCACAGAGGGTGGGCTATGGCTACACCTTC. Translated, it gives CAISESQRVGYGYTF. The chain combines TRBV10-3 with TRBJ1-2; D is unclear. Trimming stripped 0 bases from V and 4 bases from J, with 12 bases between. Germline CDR1 ENHRY, CDR2 SYGVKD. This CDR3 region has 15 residues.

This clone has only one observation. CDR3 sequence: CASRSRGSYEQYF. The CDR3 DNA sequence: TGTGCCAGTAGAAGCAGGGGCTCCTACGAGCAGTACTTC. The V and J genes are TRBV19 and TRBJ2-7; weak D call: TRBD1 (6 bases). This CDR3 contains 13 residues. Trimming shortened V by 6 bases and J by 0 bases, and 9 bases separated the two germline ends. CDR1 is LNHDA, CDR2 SQIVND, per germline (reference sequence). The variable domain in full, with the rest retrieved from reference TRBV19 and TRBJ2-7, is DGGITQSPKYLFRKEGQNVTLSCEQNLNHDAMYWYRQDPGQGLRLIYYSQIVNDFQKGDIAEGYSVSREKKESFPLTVTSAQKNPTAFYLCASRSRGSYEQYFGPGTRLTVT.

The chain joins TRBV4-3 to TRBJ2-1; possibly TRBD1 for D (6 bases). Germline loops: CDR1 LGHNA, CDR2 YSLEER. The CDR3 runs to 14 residues. V lost 3 bases and J lost 7, with 13 bases in between. This chain's CDR3 is CASSQKSRGNEQFF. CDR3 DNA sequence: TGCGCCAGCAGCCAGAAGAGCAGGGGAAATGAGCAGTTCTTC.

This rearrangement joins TRBV11-2 to TRBJ1-1; the match to TRBD1 covers 8 bases. The CDR3 totals 14 residues. Germline V CDR1 and CDR2: SGHAT, FQNNGV. V shed 1 base, J shed 10 bases, and the junction held 8 bases outside the gene matches. CDR3 coding DNA: TGTGCCAGCAGCTTAGCCTTACAGGGGGTAGGAGCTTTCTTT. It translates to CASSLALQGVGAFF.

The V call is TRBV19, the J call TRBJ2-2, with D possibly TRBD1 on 6 matching bases. The length of the CDR3 is 14 residues. In germline, CDR1 is LNHDA, CDR2 SQIVND (reference sequence). V lost 7 bases and J lost 1, with 10 bases in between. CDR3 protein: CASNPDRNTGELFF. The CDR3 DNA is TGTGCCAGTAACCCGGACAGGAACACCGGGGAGCTGTTTTTT.

The rearrangement joins TRBV4-2 to TRBJ2-6; D gene uncertain. The CDR3 sequence is 17 residues long. Germline lookup yields CDR1 LGHNA and CDR2 YNFKEQ. V was pared by 0 bases and J by 0 bases, with 9 bases between. CDR3 sequence: CASSQDLGNSGANVLTF. The CDR3 nucleotides are TGTGCCAGCAGCCAAGATTTGGGCAACTCTGGGGCCAACGTCCTGACTTTC.

Worth noting for this clone: This sample includes further DNA sequences coding for the same CDR3. The chain combines TRBV7-3 with TRBJ2-2; possible D gene TRBD2, 6 bases. This CDR3 comprises 15 residues. Deletions cut 3 bases from V and 0 bases from J, with 8 bases between. Germline CDR1 is SGHTA and CDR2 is FQGTGA. This chain's CDR3 is CASSLGLANTGELFF. The CDR3 DNA follows: TGTGCCAGCAGCTTGGGACTGGCGAACACCGGGGAGCTGTTTTTT.

The chain combines TRBV29-1 with TRBJ2-7; D ambiguous. The length of the CDR3 is 14 residues. Germline CDR1 SQVTM, CDR2 ANQGSEA. Trimming took 3 bases from V and 10 from J, leaving 22 bases between them. CDR3 nucleotides: TGCAGCGTTGAGGTGTTGACTGACTCCTGCGATCAGTACTTC. Its protein is CSVEVLTDSCDQYF.

The chain employs TRBV11-2 and TRBJ2-5; a weak D match, TRBD2 (6 bases). Trimming stripped 5 bases from V and 5 bases from J, with 21 bases between. The germline CDR1 and CDR2 sequences are SGHAT and FQNNGV. This CDR3 has 16 amino acids. The CDR3 loop reads CASSPPPGGGAETQYF. CDR3 in DNA: TGTGCCAGCAGCCCACCCCCCGGGGGAGGAGCGGAGACCCAGTACTTC.

V usage is TRBV11-2 and J usage is TRBJ2-1; D remains ambiguous. The germline V gene encodes CDR1 SGHAT and CDR2 FQNNGV. The V end was cut by 3 bases, the J end by 3 bases, with 9 bases between. This CDR3 comprises 14 residues. The DNA for the CDR3 is TGTGCCAGCAGCTTCCCCCGCGGCTACAATGAGCAGTTCTTC. This translates into CASSFPRGYNEQFF.

The V call is TRBV29-1, the J call TRBJ2-3, with D tentatively TRBD2 (5 bases). CDR3 length: 12 amino acids. V was cut by 6 bases and J by 4 bases, with 11 bases left in between. Per germline, CDR1 SQVTM and CDR2 ANQGSEA. The CDR3 bases are TGCAGCGTAGGACTGCCCGCAGATACGCAGTATTTT. Amino acid sequence: CSVGLPADTQYF.

About this clone itself: One base separates it from a far larger clone, so it is likely a read error. V usage is TRBV9 and J usage is TRBJ1-5, with a tentative D call TRBD1 (5 bases). The J call may be in error: the DNA end matches TRBJ2-3 better. Germline V gene data show CDR1 as SGDLS and CDR2 as YYNGEE. The CDR3 spans 13 residues. DNA for the CDR3: TGTGCCAGCAGCGTAGGGGGCTTACAGCCCCAGTATTTT. It specifies CASSVGGLQPQYF.

This clone was seen at least ten times. This chain uses TRBV7-8 with TRBJ2-3; D is unresolved. Trimming removed 5 bases at V and 4 bases at J, with 7 bases between. The CDR3 totals 12 residues. Per germline, CDR1 SGHVS and CDR2 FQNEAQ. CDR3 bases: TGTGCCAGCAGCCACGGGTCAGATACGCAGTATTTT. It encodes CASSHGSDTQYF.

V gene TRBV18 combines with J gene TRBJ2-7; 9 nucleotides agree with TRBD2. Germline lookup yields CDR1 KGHSH and CDR2 LQKENI. The CDR3 loop spans 15 amino acids. V gave up 0 bases and J gave up 3 bases; unmatched junction bases: 3. CDR3 DNA sequence: TGTGCCAGCTCACCACCCAGTAGCGGGAGCTACGAGCAGTACTTC. This encodes CASSPPSSGSYEQYF.

A word on this clone: With only one base between it and a far larger clone, this is likely a read error. Because the CDR3 is missing its conserved closing phenylalanine or tryptophan, this is likely a read error. V is TRBV7-8 and J is TRBJ1-1; D unresolved. With 3 bases removed from V and 2 bases from J, the gap between germline ends came to 4 bases. Germline loops: CDR1 SGHVS, CDR2 FQNEAQ. The CDR3 consists of 12 residues. The CDR3 nucleotides read TGTGCCAGCAGCTTTTTAAACACTGAAGCTTTCCTT. It codes for CASSFLNTEAFL.

This chain uses TRBV4-3 with TRBJ1-4; D unresolved. The germline V and J ends were trimmed by 1 base and 11 bases, with 23 bases remaining between them. Germline CDR1 LGHNA, CDR2 YSLEER. The CDR3 spans 17 residues. CDR3 protein: CASSQVMAGEGLGKLFF. The CDR3 nucleotides read TGCGCCAGCAGCCAAGTAATGGCAGGCGAAGGCCTCGGGAAACTGTTTTTT.

The CDR3 spells CASSPFIRGYTF. CDR3 DNA sequence: TGTGCCAGCAGTCCCTTTATTCGAGGCTACACCTTC. The chain employs TRBV28 and TRBJ1-2; no definite D call. The CDR3 consists of 12 residues. Germline loops: CDR1 MDHEN, CDR2 SYDVKM. Trimming cost V 5 bases and J 8 bases, with 12 bases left between them.

The V call is TRBV30, the J call TRBJ2-3; D may be TRBD2 (5 bases). The CDR3 spans 12 residues. Per germline, CDR1 GTSNPN and CDR2 SVGIG (reference sequence). Trimming shortened V by 0 bases and J by 8 bases, and 9 bases separated the two germline ends. CDR3 sequence: CAWSVSRGTQYF. CDR3 coding DNA: TGTGCCTGGAGTGTCTCTCGGGGTACGCAGTATTTT.